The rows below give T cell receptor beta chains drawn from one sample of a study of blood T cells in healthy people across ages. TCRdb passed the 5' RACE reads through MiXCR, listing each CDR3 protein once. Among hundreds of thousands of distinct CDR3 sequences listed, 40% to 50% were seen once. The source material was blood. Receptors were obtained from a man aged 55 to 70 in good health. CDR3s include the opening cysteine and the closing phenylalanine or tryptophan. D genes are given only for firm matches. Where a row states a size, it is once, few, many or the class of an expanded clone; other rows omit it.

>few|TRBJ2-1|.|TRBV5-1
CASSLGTLAHNEQFF
TGCGCCAGCAGCTTGGGGACTCTTGCCCACAATGAGCAGTTCTTC
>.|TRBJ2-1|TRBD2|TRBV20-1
CSARDPSLGGGGVVFF
TGCAGTGCTAGAGATCCATCATTGGGCGGCGGGGGAGTAGTGTTCTTC
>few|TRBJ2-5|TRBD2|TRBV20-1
CSAPSSGGDGETQYF
TGCAGTGCGCCAAGTAGCGGGGGGGATGGGGAGACCCAGTACTTC
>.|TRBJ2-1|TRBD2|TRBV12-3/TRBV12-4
CASSIAGGLISNEQFF
TGTGCCAGCAGCATAGCGGGGGGGCTGATTTCCAATGAGCAGTTCTTC
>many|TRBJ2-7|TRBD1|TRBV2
CASSVDRGPYEQYF
TGTGCCAGCAGCGTTGACAGGGGGCCCTACGAGCAGTACTTC
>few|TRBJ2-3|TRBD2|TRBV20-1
CSARGLAGTDTQYF
TGCAGTGCTAGGGGACTAGCGGGAACAGATACGCAGTATTTT
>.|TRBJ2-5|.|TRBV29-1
CSVVDHQETQYF
TGCAGCGTTGTCGATCACCAAGAGACCCAGTACTTC
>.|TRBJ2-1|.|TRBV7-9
CASSLTIAEAYNEQFF
TGTGCCAGCAGCTTAACGATAGCGGAGGCCTACAATGAGCAGTTCTTC
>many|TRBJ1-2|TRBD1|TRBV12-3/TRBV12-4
CASSLEGAGYGYTF
TGTGCCAGCAGTTTAGAGGGGGCGGGCTATGGCTACACCTTC
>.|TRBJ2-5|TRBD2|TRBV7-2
CASSLSGTSGSRRAQYF
TGTGCCAGCAGCTTATCCGGGACTAGCGGGAGTCGTAGGGCCCAGTACTTC
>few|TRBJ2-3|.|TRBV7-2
CASSLEAQNPTDTQYF
TGTGCCAGCAGCTTAGAGGCCCAAAACCCCACAGATACGCAGTATTTT
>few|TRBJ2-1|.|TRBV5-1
CASSLVPGVNEQFF
TGCGCCAGCAGCTTGGTCCCAGGGGTCAATGAGCAGTTCTTC
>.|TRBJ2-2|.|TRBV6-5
CASRGGHTGELFF
TGTGCCAGCAGGGGCGGACATACCGGGGAGCTGTTTTTT
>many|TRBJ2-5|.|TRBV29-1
CSVMAEQETQYF
TGCAGCGTTATGGCAGAACAAGAGACCCAGTACTTC
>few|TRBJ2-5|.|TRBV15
CATSRDLGRQETQYF
TGTGCCACCAGCAGAGATCTCGGCAGACAAGAGACCCAGTACTTC
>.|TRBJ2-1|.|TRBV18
CASSYDGKSYNEQFF
TGTGCCAGCTCATACGACGGGAAGTCCTACAATGAGCAGTTCTTC
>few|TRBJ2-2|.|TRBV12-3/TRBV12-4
CASSTTLAGGELFF
TGTGCCAGCAGCACGACCTTGGCGGGCGGGGAGCTGTTTTTT
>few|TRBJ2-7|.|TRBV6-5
CASSQDRIPNEQYF
TGTGCCAGCAGTCAAGACAGGATACCCAACGAGCAGTACTTC
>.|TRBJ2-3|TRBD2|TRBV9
CASSVGGSGGTDTQYF
TGTGCCAGCAGCGTAGGCGGTAGCGGGGGGACAGATACGCAGTATTTT
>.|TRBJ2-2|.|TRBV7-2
CASSLKGGGGNTGELFF
TGTGCCAGCAGCTTAAAGGGGGGAGGGGGCAACACCGGGGAGCTGTTTTTT
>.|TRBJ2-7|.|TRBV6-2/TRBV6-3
CASSPAWVFYEQYF
TGTGCCAGCAGCCCAGCTTGGGTTTTTTACGAGCAGTACTTC
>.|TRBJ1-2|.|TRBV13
CASSLASGESGYTF
TGTGCCAGCAGCTTAGCATCGGGGGAAAGTGGCTACACCTTC